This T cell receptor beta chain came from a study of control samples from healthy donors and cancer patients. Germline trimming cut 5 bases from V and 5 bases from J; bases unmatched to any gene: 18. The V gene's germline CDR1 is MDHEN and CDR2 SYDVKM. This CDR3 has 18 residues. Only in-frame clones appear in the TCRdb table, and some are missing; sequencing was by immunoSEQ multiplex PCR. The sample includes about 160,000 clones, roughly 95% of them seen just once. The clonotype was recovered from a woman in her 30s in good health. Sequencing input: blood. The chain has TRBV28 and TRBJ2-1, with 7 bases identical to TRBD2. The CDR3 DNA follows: TGTGCCAGCAGTGCCGACCATTGGCCCAGCGGGATAAACAATGAGCAGTTCTTC. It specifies CASSADHWPSGINNEQFF.